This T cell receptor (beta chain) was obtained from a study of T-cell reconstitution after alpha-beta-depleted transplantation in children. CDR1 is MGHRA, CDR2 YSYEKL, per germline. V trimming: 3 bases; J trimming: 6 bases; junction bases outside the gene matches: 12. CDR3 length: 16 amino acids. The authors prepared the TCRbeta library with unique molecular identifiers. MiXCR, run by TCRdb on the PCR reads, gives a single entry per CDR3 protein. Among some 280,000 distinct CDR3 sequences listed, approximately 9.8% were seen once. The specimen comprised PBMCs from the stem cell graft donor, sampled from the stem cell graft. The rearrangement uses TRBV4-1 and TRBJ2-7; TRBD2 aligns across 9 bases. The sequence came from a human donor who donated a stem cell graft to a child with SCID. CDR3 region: CASSQRELAGDREQYF. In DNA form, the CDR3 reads TGCGCCAGCAGCCAGAGGGAGTTAGCGGGGGATCGCGAGCAGTACTTC.